The rows below give T cell receptor beta chains drawn from one sample of a study of shared clonotypes between healthy human individuals. Data came from immunoSEQ multiplex PCR; TCRdb stores just in-frame clones and leaves some out. This sample has around 1.9 million clones, with roughly 91% found just once. The sequencing sample was made of naive CD8+ T cells from PBMCs. Receptors originate from a man aged 18-30 years in good health. Some clones in this sample may be carry-over from other donors' samples. Both conserved end residues are part of each CDR3. Each record gives: J gene, clone size, D gene, V gene, CDR3 DNA, CDR3 protein. A D gene is named only where the DNA matches it firmly. Clone size appears in some rows only: once, few, many, or a class for an expanded clone.

TRBJ2-7 . TRBD2 TRBV6-1 TGTGCCAGCAGTGAAGGCGTCGGTCCCAGGCTAGCGGGATACGAGCAGTACTTC CASSEGVGPRLAGYEQYF
TRBJ2-4 . . TRBV10-3 TGTGCCATCAGTGAGTCGGAGGGAGACGACGGCAACATTCAGTACTTC CAISESEGDDGNIQYF
TRBJ1-5 once TRBD1 TRBV5-8 TGTGCCAGCAGCTTTTCAACAGGGGAAGGGCAGCCCCAGCATTTT CASSFSTGEGQPQHF
TRBJ2-7 . TRBD2 TRBV27 TGTGCCAGCAGTACCCTAGCGGGAGGCTCCTACGAGCAGTACTTC CASSTLAGGSYEQYF
TRBJ2-2 once TRBD1 TRBV27 TGTGCCAGCACTCCGGGACAGGGGGAGACCGGGGAGCTGTTTTTT CASTPGQGETGELFF
TRBJ2-1 . TRBD1 TRBV6-4 TGTGCCAGCCTACCCGGGACAGGTCGGGATGAGCAGTTCTTC CASLPGTGRDEQFF
TRBJ2-3 . . TRBV7-3 TGTGCCAGCAGCCTCCACCAAGCGGGTTGGGGAGATACGCAGTATTTT CASSLHQAGWGDTQYF
TRBJ2-3 . . TRBV27 TGTGCCAGCAGTCTCCGAAAGGGGACGCAGTATTTT CASSLRKGTQYF
TRBJ2-7 . . TRBV15 TGTGCCACCAGCAGTCGCCAGAGGAGACACCCCGAAGTGGCTTCCTACGAGCAGTACTTC CATSSRQRRHPEVASYEQYF
TRBJ2-7 . . TRBV28 TGTGCCAGCAGGAAACGACAGGCACTTACCTACGAGCAGTACTTC CASRKRQALTYEQYF
TRBJ1-5 . . TRBV28 TGTGCCAGCAGTTTACCAGGGGTTTTCAATCAGCCCCAGCATTTT CASSLPGVFNQPQHF
TRBJ2-7 . TRBD1 TRBV4-3 TGCGCCAGCAGCCAACTCGCGTGGGACAGCTCCTACGAGCAGTACTTC CASSQLAWDSSYEQYF
TRBJ2-7 . . TRBV11-2 TGTGCCAGCAGCATACGGACGGGGACCTACGAGCAGTACTTC CASSIRTGTYEQYF
TRBJ1-4 . TRBD1 TRBV19 TGTGCCAGTAGCGACACAGGGGGCGCTTATGAAAAACTGTTTTTT CASSDTGGAYEKLFF
TRBJ1-3 . . TRBV28 TGTGCCAGCATTCAGGCCTCTGGAAACACCATATATTTT CASIQASGNTIYF
TRBJ1-2 . . TRBV5-1 TGCGCCAGCTCGGACTGGAGGCAGGATGGCTACACCTTC CASSDWRQDGYTF
TRBJ2-7 . . TRBV9 TGTGCCAGCAGCGTAGGAATGGGGCCCCTCTCCTACGAGCAGTACTTC CASSVGMGPLSYEQYF
TRBJ2-1 . . TRBV10-1 TGCGCCAGCAGTGGAGGGCAGTCCAATGAGCAGTTCTTC CASSGGQSNEQFF
TRBJ2-1 once TRBD2 TRBV7-9 TGTGCCAGCAGCTTAGCGTCCGGCGGGAGCAATGAGCAGTTCTTC CASSLASGGSNEQFF
TRBJ2-7 . . TRBV29-1 TGCAGCGTTGAGGTAGGGGAGCAGTACTTC CSVEVGEQYF
TRBJ2-2 . TRBD2 TRBV9 TGTGCCAGCACCATTAGGGCTAGCGGACCGAACACCGGGGAGCTGTTTTTT CASTIRASGPNTGELFF
TRBJ1-3 . TRBD1 TRBV7-9 TGTGCCAGCAGCTCGGACAGGGACGGAAACACCATATATTTT CASSSDRDGNTIYF
TRBJ2-5 once . TRBV27 TGTGCCAGCAGCCCCCGGGGGCGAGAGACCCAGTACTTC CASSPRGRETQYF
TRBJ2-3 . . TRBV27 TGTGCCAGCAGTTGGACGGGGGCCGATACGCAGTATTTT CASSWTGADTQYF
TRBJ1-1 few . TRBV28 TGTGCCAGCAGTCAACACCGGGGGGCCACTGAAGCTTTCTTT CASSQHRGATEAFF
TRBJ2-7 . . TRBV10-3 TGTGCCCCACCTACGGAGCAGTACTTC CAPPTEQYF
TRBJ1-2 . TRBD1 TRBV6-1 TGTGCCAGCAGTGAATGGGACAGGAGTTATGGCTACACCTTC CASSEWDRSYGYTF
TRBJ2-5 . . TRBV19 TGTGCCAGTAGTATAGGGGGGTCAGAGACCCAGTACTTC CASSIGGSETQYF
TRBJ1-4 . . TRBV2 TGTGCCAGCAGTCACTCAGGGGTTATTGACGAAAAACTGTTTTTT CASSHSGVIDEKLFF
TRBJ2-7 . TRBD2 TRBV5-1 TGCGCCAGCAGCTTCCGCACTAGCGGGAGTCAGTACGAGCAGTACTTC CASSFRTSGSQYEQYF
TRBJ2-2 . TRBD1 TRBV27 TGTGCCAGCAGTTTGTGGTCAGGGGGCGGCACCGGGGAGCTGTTTTTT CASSLWSGGGTGELFF
TRBJ2-4 . . TRBV7-9 TGTGCCAGCAGCTCCGGGTATAACATTCAGTACTTC CASSSGYNIQYF
TRBJ2-7 once . TRBV7-9 TGTGCCAGCAGCTTAGTCTTTGGGGACAATAACTACGAGCAGTACTTC CASSLVFGDNNYEQYF
TRBJ2-6 . . TRBV11-2 TGTGCCAGCAGCTTCCCCGGGGCTGGGGCCAACGTCCTGACTTTC CASSFPGAGANVLTF
TRBJ1-5 once . TRBV27 TGTGCCAGCAGTTTTCTAGGCAATCAGCCCCAGCATTTT CASSFLGNQPQHF
TRBJ2-6 . . TRBV4-1 TGCGCCAGCAGCGAGGTACCATCTGGGGCCAACGTCCTGACTTTC CASSEVPSGANVLTF
TRBJ1-2 once . TRBV6-1 TGTGCCAGCAGAGACCCCTCAGGGCCACCGAATGGCTACACCTTC CASRDPSGPPNGYTF
TRBJ2-7 . TRBD2 TRBV19 TGTGCCAGTAGTATAAGGGACTATTCATACGAGCAGTACTTC CASSIRDYSYEQYF
TRBJ2-3 . . TRBV27 TGTGCCAGCGGTTGGGCCCAGAGCACAGATACGCAGTATTTT CASGWAQSTDTQYF
TRBJ2-5 . TRBD2 TRBV11-2 TGTGCCAGCAGCTGGCTAGCGGGAGGCGGGGAGACCCAGTACTTC CASSWLAGGGETQYF
TRBJ2-3 . TRBD2 TRBV27 TGTGCCAGCAGTTTAGGGGCGGGAGGGCCAGATACGCAGTATTTT CASSLGAGGPDTQYF
TRBJ2-7 . . TRBV27 TGTGCCAGCAGTCCCTCGCGAGCGGCCCTCTCCTACGAGCAGTACTTC CASSPSRAALSYEQYF
TRBJ1-1 few . TRBV27 TGTGCCAGCAGTTATGGGGGCGATGTCGCTTTCTTT CASSYGGDVAFF
TRBJ2-1 few TRBD2 TRBV7-9 TGTGCCAGCAGCCGGGGACTAGCGGGAGCCAATGAGCAGTTCTTC CASSRGLAGANEQFF
TRBJ2-3 . . TRBV10-1 TGCGCCAGCGAACCCCCACGCAGGCTGAGCACAGATACGCAGTATTTT CASEPPRRLSTDTQYF
TRBJ2-2 once . TRBV7-9 TGTGCCAGCAGCTTATTCGGGCGGACCGGGGGCACCGGGGAGCTGTTTTTT CASSLFGRTGGTGELFF
TRBJ2-7 . . TRBV15 TGTGCCACCAGCAGAGATCCCGGGGCCGTCTACGAGCAGTACTTC CATSRDPGAVYEQYF
TRBJ2-1 . . TRBV4-1 TGCGCCAGCAGCCAAGGAGGCAATGAGCAGTTCTTC CASSQGGNEQFF
TRBJ1-1 . . TRBV2 TGTGCCAGCAGTGAGTGGGGATGGGTCACTGAAGCTTTCTTT CASSEWGWVTEAFF
TRBJ2-7 . . TRBV28 TGTGCCAGCACCCTAACCAAGAGTAGGGCTTCCGAGCAGTACTTC CASTLTKSRASEQYF
TRBJ2-5 . TRBD2 TRBV7-9 TGTGCCAGCAGCCCGCCCGGGGGGGGAGAGACCCAGTACTTC CASSPPGGGETQYF
TRBJ2-7 . . TRBV4-1 TGCGCCAGCAGCCAAGTCAGGGTCGGTTTTGACCACGAGCAGTACTTC CASSQVRVGFDHEQYF
TRBJ2-1 . . TRBV7-9 TGTGCCAGCAGCAAGACTACCTACAATGAGCAGTTCTTC CASSKTTYNEQFF
TRBJ1-4 . TRBD1 TRBV27 TGTGCCACTTCGGACAGGGGCGTAGAAAAACTGTTTTTT CATSDRGVEKLFF
TRBJ2-3 . . TRBV6-4 TGTGCCAGCAGTGATCGCGACAGCGGCACAGATACGCAGTATTTT CASSDRDSGTDTQYF
TRBJ2-1 . . TRBV7-9 TGTGCCAGCAGCTTAGGTCTAGCGACCCACAATGAGCAGTTCTTC CASSLGLATHNEQFF
TRBJ2-2 . . TRBV28 TGTGCCAGCAGCCACGGCGGGGAGCTGTTTTTT CASSHGGELFF
TRBJ2-3 . . TRBV7-3 TGTGCCAGCAGCTTAACGCAGGGGAGCACAGATACGCAGTATTTT CASSLTQGSTDTQYF